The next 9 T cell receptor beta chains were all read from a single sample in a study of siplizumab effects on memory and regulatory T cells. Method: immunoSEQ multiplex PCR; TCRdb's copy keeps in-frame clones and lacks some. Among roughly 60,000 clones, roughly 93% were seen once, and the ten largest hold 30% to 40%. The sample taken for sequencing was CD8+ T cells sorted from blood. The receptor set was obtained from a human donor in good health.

This chain's CDR3 is CASSIDYLTGELFF. The CDR3 DNA sequence: TGTGCCAGTAGTATAGACTACCTCACCGGGGAGCTGTTTTTT. The J gene is TRBJ2-2, the V gene TRBV19; unclear D gene. Trimming stripped 0 bases from V and 4 bases from J, with 6 bases between. This CDR3 has 14 amino acids. From germline, CDR1 is LNHDA and CDR2 SQIVND (reference sequence). The variable domain in full, with the rest retrieved from reference TRBV19 and TRBJ2-2, is DGGITQSPKYLFRKEGQNVTLSCEQNLNHDAMYWYRQDPGQGLRLIYYSQIVNDFQKGDIAEGYSVSREKKESFPLTVTSAQKNPTAFYLCASSIDYLTGELFFGEGSRLTVL.

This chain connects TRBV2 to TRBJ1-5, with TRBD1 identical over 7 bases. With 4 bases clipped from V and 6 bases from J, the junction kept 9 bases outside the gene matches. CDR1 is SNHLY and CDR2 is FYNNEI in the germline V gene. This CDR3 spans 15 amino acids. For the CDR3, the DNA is TGTGCCAGCAGTGGCCGGGACAGTATGTTTCAGCCCCAGCATTTT. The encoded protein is CASSGRDSMFQPQHF.

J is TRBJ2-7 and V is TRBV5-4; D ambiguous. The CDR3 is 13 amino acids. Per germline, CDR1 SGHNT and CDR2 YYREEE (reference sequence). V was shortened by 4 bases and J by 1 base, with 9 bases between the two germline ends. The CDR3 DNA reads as TGTGCCAGCAGCATTTGGGGATCCTACGAGCAGTACTTC. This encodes CASSIWGSYEQYF.

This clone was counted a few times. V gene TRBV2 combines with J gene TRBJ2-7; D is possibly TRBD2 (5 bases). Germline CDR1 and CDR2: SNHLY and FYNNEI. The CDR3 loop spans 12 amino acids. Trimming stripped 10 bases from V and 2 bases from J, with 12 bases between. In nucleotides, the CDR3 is TGTGCCATACAGACGGGGACCTACGAGCAGTACTTC. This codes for CAIQTGTYEQYF. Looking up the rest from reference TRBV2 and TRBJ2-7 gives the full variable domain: EPEVTQTPSHQVTQMGQEVILRCVPISNHLYFYWYRQILGQKVEFLVSFYNNEISEKSEIFDDQFSVERPDGSNFTLKIRSTKLEDSAMYFCAIQTGTYEQYFGPGTRLTVT.

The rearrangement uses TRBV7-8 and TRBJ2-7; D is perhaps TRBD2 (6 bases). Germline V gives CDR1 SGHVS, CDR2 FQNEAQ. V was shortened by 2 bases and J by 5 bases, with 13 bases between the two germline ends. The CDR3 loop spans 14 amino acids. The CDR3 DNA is TGTGCCAGCAGCTTACTTGGTAGCGGCAACGAGCAGTACTTC. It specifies CASSLLGSGNEQYF.

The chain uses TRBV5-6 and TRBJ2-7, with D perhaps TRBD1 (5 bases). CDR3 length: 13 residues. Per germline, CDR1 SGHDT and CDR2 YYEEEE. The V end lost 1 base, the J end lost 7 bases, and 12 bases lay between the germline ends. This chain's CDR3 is CASSLRGTGEQYF. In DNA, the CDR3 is TGTGCCAGCAGCTTGAGGGGAACGGGTGAGCAGTACTTC.

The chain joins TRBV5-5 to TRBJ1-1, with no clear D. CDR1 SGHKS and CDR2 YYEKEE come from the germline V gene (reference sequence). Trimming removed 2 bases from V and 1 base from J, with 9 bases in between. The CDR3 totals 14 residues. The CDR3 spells CASSFLSGNTEAFF. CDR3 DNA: TGTGCCAGCAGCTTTCTCTCAGGGAACACTGAAGCTTTCTTT.

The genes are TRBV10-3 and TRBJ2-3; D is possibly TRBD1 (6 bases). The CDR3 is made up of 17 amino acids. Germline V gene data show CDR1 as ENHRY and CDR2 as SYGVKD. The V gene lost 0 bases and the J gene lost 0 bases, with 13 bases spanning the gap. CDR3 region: CAISESRGHPSTDTQYF. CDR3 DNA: TGTGCCATCAGTGAGTCCAGGGGACACCCTAGCACAGATACGCAGTATTTT.

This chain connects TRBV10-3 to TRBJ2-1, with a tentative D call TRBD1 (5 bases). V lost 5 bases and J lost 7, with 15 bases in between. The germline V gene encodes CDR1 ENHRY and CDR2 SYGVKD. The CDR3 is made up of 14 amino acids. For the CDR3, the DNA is TGTGCCATCAGTCCGGGCCCGGCAGGGAATGAGCAGTTCTTC. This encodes CAISPGPAGNEQFF.